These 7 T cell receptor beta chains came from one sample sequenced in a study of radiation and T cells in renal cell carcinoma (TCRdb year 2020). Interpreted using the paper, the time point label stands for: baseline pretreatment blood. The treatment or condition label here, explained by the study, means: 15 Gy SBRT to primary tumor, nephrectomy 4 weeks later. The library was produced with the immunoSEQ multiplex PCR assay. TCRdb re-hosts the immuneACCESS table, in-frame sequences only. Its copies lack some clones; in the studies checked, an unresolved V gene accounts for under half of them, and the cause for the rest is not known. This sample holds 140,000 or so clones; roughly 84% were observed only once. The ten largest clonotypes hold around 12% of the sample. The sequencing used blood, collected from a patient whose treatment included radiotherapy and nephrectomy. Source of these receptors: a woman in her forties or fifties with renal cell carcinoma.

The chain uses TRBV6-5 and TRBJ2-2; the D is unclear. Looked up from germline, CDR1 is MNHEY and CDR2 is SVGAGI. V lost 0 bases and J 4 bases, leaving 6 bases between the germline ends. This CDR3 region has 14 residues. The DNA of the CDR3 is TGTGCCAGCAGTTACTCTTCTGGCACCGGGGAGCTGTTTTTT. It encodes CASSYSSGTGELFF.

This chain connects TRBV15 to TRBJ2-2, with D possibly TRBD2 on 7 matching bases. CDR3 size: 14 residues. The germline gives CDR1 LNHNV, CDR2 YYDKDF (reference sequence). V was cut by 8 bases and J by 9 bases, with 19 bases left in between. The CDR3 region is CATGELGGAWELFF. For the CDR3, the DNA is TGTGCCACCGGGGAATTAGGGGGGGCCTGGGAGCTGTTTTTT.

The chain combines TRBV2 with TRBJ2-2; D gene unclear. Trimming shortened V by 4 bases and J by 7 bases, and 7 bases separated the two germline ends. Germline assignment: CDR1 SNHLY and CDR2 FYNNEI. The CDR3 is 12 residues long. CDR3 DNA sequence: TGTGCCAGCAGTGTTAAATTCGGGGAGCTGTTTTTT. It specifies CASSVKFGELFF.

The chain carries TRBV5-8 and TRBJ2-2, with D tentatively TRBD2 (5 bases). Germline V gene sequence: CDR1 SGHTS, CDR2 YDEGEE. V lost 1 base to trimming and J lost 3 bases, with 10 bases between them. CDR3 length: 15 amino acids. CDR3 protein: CASSLLWRDTGELFF. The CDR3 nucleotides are TGTGCCAGCAGCTTGTTATGGCGGGACACCGGGGAGCTGTTTTTT.

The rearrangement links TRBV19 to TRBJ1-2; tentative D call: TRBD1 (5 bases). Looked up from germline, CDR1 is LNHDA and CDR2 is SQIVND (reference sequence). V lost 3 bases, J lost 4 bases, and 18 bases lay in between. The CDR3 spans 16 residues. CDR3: CASSMPGASSAYGYTF. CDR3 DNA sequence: TGTGCCAGTAGTATGCCCGGGGCCTCTTCAGCCTATGGCTACACCTTC.

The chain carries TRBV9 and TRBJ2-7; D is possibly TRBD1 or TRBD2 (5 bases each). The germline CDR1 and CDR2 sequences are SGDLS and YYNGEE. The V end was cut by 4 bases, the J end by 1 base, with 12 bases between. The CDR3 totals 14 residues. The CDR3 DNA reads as TGTGCCAGCAGCTCAAAGTGGGGGTCCTACGAGCAGTACTTC. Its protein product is CASSSKWGSYEQYF.

The CDR3, as DNA: TGCGCCAGCAGCCAAGAGAAACCGGAAGGGAAACTGTTTTTT. Encoded protein: CASSQEKPEGKLFF. The V call is TRBV4-1, the J call TRBJ1-4; D unresolved. Trimming shortened V by 0 bases and J by 11 bases, and 13 bases separated the two germline ends. There are 14 residues in the CDR3. Per the germline V gene, CDR1 is MGHRA and CDR2 is YSYEKL.